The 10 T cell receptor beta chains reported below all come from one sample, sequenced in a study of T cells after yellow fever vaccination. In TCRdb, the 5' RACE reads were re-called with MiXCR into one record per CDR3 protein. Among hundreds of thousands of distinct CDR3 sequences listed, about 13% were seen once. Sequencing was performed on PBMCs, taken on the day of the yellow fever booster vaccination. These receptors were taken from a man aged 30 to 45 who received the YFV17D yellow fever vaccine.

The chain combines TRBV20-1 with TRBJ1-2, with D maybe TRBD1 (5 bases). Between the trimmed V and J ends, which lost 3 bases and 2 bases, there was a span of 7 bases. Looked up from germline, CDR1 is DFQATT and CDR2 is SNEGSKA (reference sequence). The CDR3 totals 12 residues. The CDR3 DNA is TGCAGTGCTAGTCGGGACAACTATGGCTACACCTTC. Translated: CSASRDNYGYTF.

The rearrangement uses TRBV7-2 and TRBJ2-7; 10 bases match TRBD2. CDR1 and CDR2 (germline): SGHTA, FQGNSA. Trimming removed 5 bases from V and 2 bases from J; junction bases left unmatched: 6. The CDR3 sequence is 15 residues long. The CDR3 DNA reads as TGTGCCAGCAGCCACACTAGCGGGAATACCTACGAGCAGTACTTC. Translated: CASSHTSGNTYEQYF.

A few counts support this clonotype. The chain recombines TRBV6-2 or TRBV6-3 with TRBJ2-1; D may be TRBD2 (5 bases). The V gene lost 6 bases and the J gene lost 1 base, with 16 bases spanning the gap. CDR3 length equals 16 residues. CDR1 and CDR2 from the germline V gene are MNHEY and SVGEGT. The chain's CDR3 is CASSSDFWRSYNEQFF. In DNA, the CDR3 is TGTGCCAGCAGCTCGGACTTTTGGAGGTCCTACAATGAGCAGTTCTTC.

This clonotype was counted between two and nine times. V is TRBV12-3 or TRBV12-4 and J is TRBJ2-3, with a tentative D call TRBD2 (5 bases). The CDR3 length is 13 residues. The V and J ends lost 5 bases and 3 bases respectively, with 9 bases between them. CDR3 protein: CASSPKRTDTQYF. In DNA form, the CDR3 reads TGTGCCAGCAGTCCGAAGCGGACAGATACGCAGTATTTT.

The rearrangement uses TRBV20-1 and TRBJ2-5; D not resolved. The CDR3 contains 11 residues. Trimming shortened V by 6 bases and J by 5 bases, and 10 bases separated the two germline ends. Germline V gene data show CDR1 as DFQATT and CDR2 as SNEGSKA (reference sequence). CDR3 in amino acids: CSASRVETQYF. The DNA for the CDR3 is TGCAGTGCGTCTCGGGTGGAGACCCAGTACTTC.

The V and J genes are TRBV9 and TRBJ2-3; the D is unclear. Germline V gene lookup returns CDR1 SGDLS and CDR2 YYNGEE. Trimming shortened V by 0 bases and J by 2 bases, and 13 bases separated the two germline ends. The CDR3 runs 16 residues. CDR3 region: CASSVDEVPSTDTQYF. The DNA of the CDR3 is TGTGCCAGCAGCGTAGATGAGGTTCCATCCACAGATACGCAGTATTTT.

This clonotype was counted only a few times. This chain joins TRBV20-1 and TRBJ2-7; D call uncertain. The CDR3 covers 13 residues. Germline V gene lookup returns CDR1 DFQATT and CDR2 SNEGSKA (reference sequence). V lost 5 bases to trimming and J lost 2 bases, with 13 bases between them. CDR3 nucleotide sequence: TGCAGTGCTCCCGTAGGACCGACCTACGAGCAGTACTTC. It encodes CSAPVGPTYEQYF.

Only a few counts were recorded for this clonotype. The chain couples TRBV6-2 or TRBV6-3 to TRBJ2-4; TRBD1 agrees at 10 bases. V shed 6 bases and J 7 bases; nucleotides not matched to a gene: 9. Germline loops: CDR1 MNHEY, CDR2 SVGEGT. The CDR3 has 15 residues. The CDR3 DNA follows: TGTGCCAGCAGCATAAGGACAGGGGGTTTCAACATTCAGTACTTC. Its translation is CASSIRTGGFNIQYF.

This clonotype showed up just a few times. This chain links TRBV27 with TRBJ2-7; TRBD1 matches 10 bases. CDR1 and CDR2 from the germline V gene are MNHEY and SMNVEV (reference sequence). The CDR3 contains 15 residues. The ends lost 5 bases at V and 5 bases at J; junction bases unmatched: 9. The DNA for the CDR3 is TGTGCCAGCAGTCCCCTCGGGACAGGGGTCAACGAGCAGTACTTC. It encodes CASSPLGTGVNEQYF.

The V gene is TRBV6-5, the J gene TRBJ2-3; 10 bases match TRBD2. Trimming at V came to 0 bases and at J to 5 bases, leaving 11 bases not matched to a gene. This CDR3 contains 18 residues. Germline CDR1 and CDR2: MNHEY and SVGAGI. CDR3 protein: CASSYSRLAGAGLDTQYF. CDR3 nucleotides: TGTGCCAGCAGTTACTCGCGGCTAGCGGGAGCCGGGCTAGATACGCAGTATTTT.